The 19 T cell receptor beta chains listed next were all sequenced from one sample in a study of Graves' ophthalmopathy and Graves' hyperthyroidism (dated by TCRdb to between 2018 and 2020). Sequencing was performed on an Illumina HiSeq 2000. TCR beta CDR3 regions were amplified from RNA transcripts for repertoire sequencing. HTBI primers and the Qiagen OneStep RT-PCR kit were used in a first-round RT-PCR, which was followed by a second-round multiplex PCR, size selection and purification. TCRdb reanalyzed the raw reads on its own, using fastp at Q25 for trimming and MiXCR for clone calling, and kept in-frame beta chains. CDR3 protein duplicates are merged, each entry listing the most common genes and DNA. Across this sample there are 680,000 or so distinct CDR3 sequences, with about 20% seen only once. The ten largest clones add up to roughly 6.9% of the sample. The sample taken for sequencing was peripheral blood. These receptors were taken from a woman younger than 30 with stable Graves' hyperthyroidism. Some clones in this sample may be carry-over from other donors' samples. Donor details come from another sample of the same person, matched by shared clones.

This clonotype showed up many times. The rearrangement links TRBV15 to TRBJ2-7; D tentatively fits TRBD1 or TRBD2 (5 bases each). Trimming removed 3 bases from V and 3 bases from J, with 18 bases in between. This CDR3 has 16 amino acids. Per the germline V gene, CDR1 is LNHNV and CDR2 is YYDKDF (reference sequence). The DNA for the CDR3 is TGTGCCACCAGCAGCTCCCGGGGCTCATCCCTCTACGAGCAGTACTTC. Protein: CATSSSRGSSLYEQYF.

This clonotype was seen at least ten times. The chain combines TRBV6-2 or TRBV6-3 with TRBJ2-6; D gene uncertain. The germline V gene encodes CDR1 MNHEY and CDR2 SVGEGT. V was trimmed by 5 bases and J by 0 bases, leaving 8 bases between them. The CDR3 sequence is 15 residues long. The CDR3 bases are TGTGCCAGCAGTGCATCAAACTCTGGGGCCAACGTCCTGACTTTC. It yields the protein CASSASNSGANVLTF.

As to this clonotype: The germline gene is not matched at one end of the junction; a read error may be the cause. The V call is TRBV5-4, the J call TRBJ2-5; D ambiguous. The CDR3 is 17 residues long. Germline V gives CDR1 SGHNT, CDR2 YYREEE (reference sequence). The CDR3 nucleotides read TGTGCCAGCAGCTTGTTCCCCTGGTTGACATCTCAAGAGACCCGGTACTTC. Residues: CASSLFPWLTSQETRYF.

This clonotype has ten or more counts. The V gene is TRBV6-1, the J gene TRBJ2-7; TRBD1 might be the D (6 bases). Germline values: CDR1 MNHNS, CDR2 SASEGT. The length of the CDR3 is 13 residues. The ends were cut back, 2 bases at V and 2 bases at J, with 7 bases in the middle. The CDR3 bases are TGTGCCAGCAGTGAACCAGGGGCCTACGAGCAGTACTTC. It is translated as CASSEPGAYEQYF.

In its sample, this clonotype was seen many times. V gene TRBV30 combines with J gene TRBJ1-1, with D perhaps matching TRBD1 (5 bases). The V and J ends lost 0 bases and 1 base respectively, with 9 bases between them. CDR1 GTSNPN and CDR2 SVGIG come from the germline V gene (reference sequence). This CDR3 has 14 residues. In DNA form, the CDR3 reads TGTGCCTGGAGTGTACCCGGGACGAACACTGAAGCTTTCTTT. This sequence encodes CAWSVPGTNTEAFF.

This chain joins TRBV10-3 and TRBJ1-2; weak D call: TRBD1 (5 bases). CDR1 and CDR2 (germline): ENHRY, SYGVKD. Trimming left V 4 bases short and J 5 bases short, with 17 bases between. This CDR3 has 15 amino acids. CDR3 sequence reads: CAISGASGVGYGYTF. CDR3 coding DNA: TGTGCCATCAGTGGTGCATCGGGGGTCGGATATGGCTACACCTTC.

This clonotype has at least ten counts. This CDR3 is CASSSMTGLVDEQYF. The CDR3 DNA is TGTGCCAGCAGCTCAATGACAGGGTTGGTCGACGAGCAGTACTTC. J is TRBJ2-7 and V is TRBV11-1; 7 bases fit TRBD1. The CDR3 covers 15 residues. The V segment lost 4 bases and the J segment 5 bases; nucleotides outside the gene matches: 11. The germline V gene encodes CDR1 SGHAT and CDR2 FQDESV (reference sequence). Together with reference TRBV11-1 and TRBJ2-7, the CDR3 gives the full variable domain: EAEVAQSPRYKITEKSQAVAFWCDPISGHATLYWYRQILGQGPELLVQFQDESVVDDSQLPKDRFSAERLKGVDSTLKIQPAELGDSAMYLCASSSMTGLVDEQYFGPGTRLTVT.

This clonotype has at least ten counts. The V call is TRBV6-5, the J call TRBJ2-7; 12 bases line up with TRBD1. Trimming cost V 5 bases and J 7 bases; bases outside gene matches: 6. This CDR3 has 14 residues. CDR1 and CDR2 (germline): MNHEY, SVGAGI. The CDR3 nucleotides are TGTGCCAGCAGTAGGGGACAGGGGGCGGGTGAGCAGTACTTC. This codes for CASSRGQGAGEQYF.

This clonotype was detected ten times or more. The CDR3 nucleotides read TGTGCCAGCAGGACAAGGTCGGGGGATCGGGGCTACACCTTC. Translation: CASRTRSGDRGYTF. J is TRBJ1-2 and V is TRBV6-1, with a tentative D call TRBD1 (5 bases). The ends were cut back, 6 bases at V and 8 bases at J, with 19 bases in the middle. Germline CDR1 and CDR2: MNHNS and SASEGT. CDR3 length: 14 residues.

The chain employs TRBV30 and TRBJ2-2; maybe TRBD2 (6 bases). The CDR3 runs to 14 residues. Per the germline V gene, CDR1 is GTSNPN and CDR2 is SVGIG (reference sequence). Trimming cost V 2 bases and J 6 bases, with 13 bases left between them. The CDR3 protein is CAWSLLGLSGELFF. The CDR3 region has the DNA TGTGCCTGGAGTCTCCTAGGACTATCCGGGGAGCTGTTTTTT. Using reference TRBV30 and TRBJ2-2 for the parts outside the CDR3, the full variable domain is SQTIHQWPATLVQPVGSPLSLECTVEGTSNPNLYWYRQAAGRGLQLLFYSVGIGQISSEVPQNLSASRPQDRQFILSSKKLLLSDSGFYLCAWSLLGLSGELFFGEGSRLTVL.

This clonotype was detected ten times or more. V usage is TRBV28 and J usage is TRBJ2-3; D not resolved. The CDR3 loop spans 16 amino acids. Germline loops: CDR1 MDHEN, CDR2 SYDVKM. Trimming removed 6 bases from V and 1 base from J, with 17 bases in between. This CDR3 is CASSLLGAHGTDTQYF. CDR3 sequence (DNA): TGTGCCAGCAGCCTACTGGGCGCACATGGCACAGATACGCAGTATTTT.

This clonotype was seen repeatedly, ten times or more. The chain has TRBV20-1 and TRBJ1-1; 7 nucleotides match TRBD1. Germline V gene lookup returns CDR1 DFQATT and CDR2 SNEGSKA (reference sequence). With V trimmed by 3 bases and J by 2 bases, 9 bases remained unmatched. The CDR3 is 15 residues long. The CDR3 DNA is TGCAGTGCTAGGAACCCGAGGACAGGAAACACTGAAGCTTTCTTT. Protein product: CSARNPRTGNTEAFF.

This chain joins TRBV4-1 and TRBJ1-5; D remains ambiguous. The CDR3 contains 14 residues. Trimming cost V 2 bases and J 3 bases, with 8 bases left between them. Germline CDR1 reads MGHRA; CDR2 reads YSYEKL. CDR3 nucleotides: TGCGCCAGCAGCCAACCGGGATTCAATCAGCCCCAGCATTTT. Translation gives CASSQPGFNQPQHF.

This clonotype has more than one count but fewer than ten. V is TRBV12-3 or TRBV12-4 and J is TRBJ1-1; D perhaps matches TRBD1 (5 bases). This CDR3 is built from 13 residues. The CDR3: CASLHPRGTEAFF. The CDR3 coding sequence is TGTGCTTCCCTACACCCGAGGGGCACTGAAGCTTTCTTT.

This clonotype was detected a few times. V usage is TRBV7-9 and J usage is TRBJ2-7, with D unclear. This CDR3 spans 15 amino acids. V was shortened by 5 bases and J by 7 bases, with 21 bases between the two germline ends. Germline values: CDR1 SEHNR, CDR2 FQNEAQ (reference sequence). The CDR3: CASSPPVQFSREQYF. DNA for the CDR3: TGTGCCAGCAGCCCCCCCGTGCAGTTCAGTAGGGAGCAGTACTTC. Supplemented by reference TRBV7-9 and TRBJ2-7, the full variable domain reads DTGVSQNPRHKITKRGQNVTFRCDPISEHNRLYWYRQTLGQGPEFLTYFQNEAQLEKSRLLSDRFSAERPKGSFSTLEIQRTEQGDSAMYLCASSPPVQFSREQYFGPGTRLTVT.

At least ten counts were recorded for this clonotype. This chain links TRBV7-9 with TRBJ1-5; D ambiguous. The germline V and J ends were trimmed by 3 bases and 9 bases, with 9 bases remaining between them. Germline V gives CDR1 SEHNR, CDR2 FQNEAQ (reference sequence). CDR3 size: 12 residues. In DNA, the CDR3 is TGTGCCAGCAGCTTGGAAGGGCCGCCCCAGCATTTT. It encodes CASSLEGPPQHF.

This clonotype was recorded a few times. V usage is TRBV6-1 and J usage is TRBJ1-5, with TRBD1 matching 7 bases. Per germline, CDR1 MNHNS and CDR2 SASEGT. The ends lost 6 bases at V and 0 bases at J; junction bases unmatched: 5. The CDR3 loop spans 15 amino acids. CDR3 amino acids: CASRPQGPSNQPQHF. As DNA, the CDR3 is TGTGCCAGCAGGCCACAGGGGCCTAGCAATCAGCCCCAGCATTTT.

Ten or more counts support this clonotype. This chain joins TRBV12-3 or TRBV12-4 and TRBJ1-1, with 7 bases aligning to TRBD1. The CDR3 is 15 amino acids. Unmatched junction bases numbered 7, after V lost 6 bases and J lost 0 bases. For the CDR3, the DNA is TGTGCCAGCAGACCAGTACAGGGGTTGAACACTGAAGCTTTCTTT. Translating it yields CASRPVQGLNTEAFF.

This clonotype has a count of ten or more. V is TRBV6-2 or TRBV6-3 and J is TRBJ1-2, with 7 nucleotides matching TRBD1. CDR3 length: 14 residues. The germline CDR1 and CDR2 sequences are MNHEY and SVGEGT. Trimming at V came to 2 bases and at J to 8 bases, leaving 8 bases not matched to a gene. The CDR3 DNA reads as TGTGCCAGCAGTTACGTCTTGACAGGGCAGGGCTACACCTTC. Translating gives CASSYVLTGQGYTF.